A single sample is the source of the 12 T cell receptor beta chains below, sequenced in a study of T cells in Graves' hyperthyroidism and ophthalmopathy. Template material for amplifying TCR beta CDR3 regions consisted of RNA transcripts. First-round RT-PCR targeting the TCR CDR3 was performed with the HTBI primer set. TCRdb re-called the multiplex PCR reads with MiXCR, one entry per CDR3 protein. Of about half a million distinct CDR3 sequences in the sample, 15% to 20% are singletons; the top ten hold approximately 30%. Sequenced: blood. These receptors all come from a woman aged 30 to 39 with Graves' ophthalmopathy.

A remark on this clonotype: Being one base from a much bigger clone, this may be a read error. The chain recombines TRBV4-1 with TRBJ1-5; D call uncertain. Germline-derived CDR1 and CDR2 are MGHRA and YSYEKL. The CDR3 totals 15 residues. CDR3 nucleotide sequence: TGCGCCAGCAGCCCGAGACGGTATAGCAATCAGCCCCAGCGTTTT. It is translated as CASSPRRYSNQPQRF.

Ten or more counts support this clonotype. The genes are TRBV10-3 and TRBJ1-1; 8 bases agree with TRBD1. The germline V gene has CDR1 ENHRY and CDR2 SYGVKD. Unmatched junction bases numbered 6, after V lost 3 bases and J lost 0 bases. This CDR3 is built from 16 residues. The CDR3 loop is CAISEGQGAMNTEAFF. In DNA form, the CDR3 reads TGTGCCATCAGTGAAGGTCAGGGGGCTATGAACACTGAAGCTTTCTTT.

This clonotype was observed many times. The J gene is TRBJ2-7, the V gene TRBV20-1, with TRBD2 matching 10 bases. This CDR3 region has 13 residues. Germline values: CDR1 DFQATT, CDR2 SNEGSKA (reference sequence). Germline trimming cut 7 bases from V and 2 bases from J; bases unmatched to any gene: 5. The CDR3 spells CSVNSGRAYEQYF. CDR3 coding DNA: TGCAGTGTTAACAGCGGGAGGGCCTACGAGCAGTACTTC.

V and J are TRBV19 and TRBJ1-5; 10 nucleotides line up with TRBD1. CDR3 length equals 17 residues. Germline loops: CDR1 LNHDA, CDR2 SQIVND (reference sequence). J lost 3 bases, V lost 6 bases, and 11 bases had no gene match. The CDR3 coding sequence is TGTGCCAGTAGCCCCCGTTGGGACAGGGGAAACAATCAGCCCCAGCATTTT. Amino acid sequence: CASSPRWDRGNNQPQHF.

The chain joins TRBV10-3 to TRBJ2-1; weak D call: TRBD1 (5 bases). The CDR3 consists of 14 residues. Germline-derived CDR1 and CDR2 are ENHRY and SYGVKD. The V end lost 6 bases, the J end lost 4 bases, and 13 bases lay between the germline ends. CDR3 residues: CAISDSLLYNEQFF. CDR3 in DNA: TGTGCCATCAGCGACAGTTTATTATACAATGAGCAGTTCTTC.

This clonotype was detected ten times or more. The CDR3 bases are TGTGCCAGCAGCGTTGGGACTAGCGGGGGGGGGGAGCAGTTCTTC. Translated: CASSVGTSGGGEQFF. The V gene is TRBV7-2, the J gene TRBJ2-1; 16 nucleotides agree with TRBD2. The V and J ends lost 5 bases and 10 bases, in that order; junction bases with no gene match: 5. The CDR3 runs 15 residues. Looked up from germline, CDR1 is SGHTA and CDR2 is FQGNSA.

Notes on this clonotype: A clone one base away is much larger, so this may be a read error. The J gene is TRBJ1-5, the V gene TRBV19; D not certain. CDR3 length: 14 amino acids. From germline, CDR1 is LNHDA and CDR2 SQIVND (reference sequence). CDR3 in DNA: TGTGCCAGTATTAAGGCTTATAGCAGTCAGCCCCAGCATTTT. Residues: CASIKAYSSQPQHF.

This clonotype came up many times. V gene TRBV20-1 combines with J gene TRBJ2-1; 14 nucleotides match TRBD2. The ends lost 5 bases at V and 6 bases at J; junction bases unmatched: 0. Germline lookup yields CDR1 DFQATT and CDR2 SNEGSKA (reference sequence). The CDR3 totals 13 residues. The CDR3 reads CSAGLAGGNEQFF. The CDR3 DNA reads TGCAGTGCTGGACTAGCGGGAGGCAATGAGCAGTTCTTC.

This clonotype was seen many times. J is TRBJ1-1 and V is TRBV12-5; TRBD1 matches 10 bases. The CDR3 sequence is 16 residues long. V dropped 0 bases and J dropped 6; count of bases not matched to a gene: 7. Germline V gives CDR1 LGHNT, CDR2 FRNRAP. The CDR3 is CASGLVLGQGHPEAFF. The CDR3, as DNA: TGTGCTAGTGGTTTGGTATTGGGACAGGGGCATCCTGAAGCTTTCTTT.

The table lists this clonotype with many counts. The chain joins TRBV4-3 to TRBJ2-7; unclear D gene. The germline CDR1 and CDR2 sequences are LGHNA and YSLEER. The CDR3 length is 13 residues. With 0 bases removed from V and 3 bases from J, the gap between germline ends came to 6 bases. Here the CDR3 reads CASSQDTLYEQYF. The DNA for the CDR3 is TGCGCCAGCAGCCAAGACACCCTCTACGAGCAGTACTTC.

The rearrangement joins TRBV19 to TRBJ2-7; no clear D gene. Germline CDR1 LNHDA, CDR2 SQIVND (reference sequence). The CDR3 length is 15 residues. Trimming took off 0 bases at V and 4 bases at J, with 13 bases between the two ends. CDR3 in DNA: TGTGCCAGTAGTATAGATGGGGAATTTTATTACGAGCAGTACTTC. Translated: CASSIDGEFYYEQYF.

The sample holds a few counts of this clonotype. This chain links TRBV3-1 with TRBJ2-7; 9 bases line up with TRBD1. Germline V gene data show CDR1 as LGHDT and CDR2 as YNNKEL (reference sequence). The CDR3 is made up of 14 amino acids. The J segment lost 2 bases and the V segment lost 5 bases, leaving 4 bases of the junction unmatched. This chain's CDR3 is CASSTYRGPYEQYF. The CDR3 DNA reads TGTGCCAGCAGCACCTACAGGGGGCCCTACGAGCAGTACTTC.